Presented here are 9 T cell receptor beta chains from one specimen sequenced in a study of patients and donors after allogeneic stem cell transplantation. In TCRdb, the RT-PCR reads were re-called with MiXCR into one record per CDR3 protein. The sample contains about a million distinct CDR3 sequences, under 20% of which appear only once. The specimen was blood, either unsorted or a sorted T cell fraction (not recorded which). These receptors originate from a human donor who was either an allogeneic HSCT recipient or a stem cell or donor lymphocyte infusion donor (not recorded which). It is not recorded whose cells these are; they may come from a transplant donor.

This clonotype was observed a handful of times. J is TRBJ2-1 and V is TRBV5-1; TRBD2 matches at 14 bases. There are 15 residues in the CDR3. Losses at the gene ends were 7 bases for V and 8 bases for J; bases not matched to a gene: 8. In germline, CDR1 is SGHRS, CDR2 YFSETQ. CDR3 in DNA: TGCGCCAGCCGATCGGGACTAGCGGGAGTCGATGAGCAGTTCTTC. This codes for CASRSGLAGVDEQFF.

This clonotype came up many times. The rearrangement uses TRBV20-1 and TRBJ1-1; 8 positions match TRBD1. The V and J ends lost 0 bases and 1 base, in that order; junction bases with no gene match: 1. The CDR3 is 14 amino acids. Germline CDR1 reads DFQATT; CDR2 reads SNEGSKA (reference sequence). CDR3 loop: CSARDQGANTEAFF. CDR3 DNA sequence: TGCAGTGCTAGAGATCAGGGGGCGAACACTGAAGCTTTCTTT.

Ten or more counts support this clonotype. This rearrangement joins TRBV10-3 to TRBJ2-1; tentatively, D is TRBD1 or TRBD2 (5 bases each). Trimming removed 6 bases from V and 14 bases from J, with 14 bases in between. There are 11 residues in the CDR3. Per the germline V gene, CDR1 is ENHRY and CDR2 is SYGVKD. The CDR3 DNA reads TGTGCCATCAGCTACGGGACGGAGGAGTTCTTC. Amino acids: CAISYGTEEFF.

This clonotype was observed at least ten times. The rearrangement uses TRBV24-1 and TRBJ2-7; D uncertain. Germline V CDR1 and CDR2: KGHDR, SFDVKD. V lost 5 bases and J 1 base, leaving 14 bases between the germline ends. The CDR3 extends over 15 amino acids. In DNA form, the CDR3 reads TGTGCCACCAGTGGGACCGCCAAAGGGTCCTACGAGCAGTACTTC. Translation: CATSGTAKGSYEQYF.

This rearrangement joins TRBV5-6 to TRBJ1-2; TRBD1 might be the D (5 bases). Trimming took off 4 bases at V and 4 bases at J, with 17 bases between the two ends. This CDR3 has 15 amino acids. Germline lookup yields CDR1 SGHDT and CDR2 YYEEEE. The CDR3: CASSLGRGDFYGYTF. Written as DNA, the CDR3 is TGTGCCAGCAGCCTTGGCCGTGGGGACTTCTATGGCTACACCTTC.

This clonotype was seen a handful of times. V usage is TRBV3-1 and J usage is TRBJ2-1, with D perhaps TRBD2 (6 bases). The CDR3 length is 14 residues. Trimming stripped 5 bases from V and 1 base from J, with 9 bases between. Germline CDR1 reads LGHDT; CDR2 reads YNNKEL (reference sequence). CDR3 DNA sequence: TGTGCCAGCAGCGGGGCGGGGTCCTACAATGAGCAGTTCTTC. The encoded protein is CASSGAGSYNEQFF.

The CDR3 bases are TGTGCCAGCTCCCAAACTAGCGGGCGTTCCTACGAGCAGTACTTC. This gives the protein CASSQTSGRSYEQYF. The chain links TRBV18 to TRBJ2-7, with 9 bases matching TRBD2. V lost 6 bases, J lost 1 base, and 7 bases stayed unmatched. Germline V gene data show CDR1 as KGHSH and CDR2 as LQKENI. The CDR3 totals 15 residues.

The table lists this clonotype with a few counts. V and J are TRBV5-6 and TRBJ1-1; D uncertain. The V end was cut by 0 bases, the J end by 7 bases, with 10 bases between. The germline CDR1 and CDR2 sequences are SGHDT and YYEEEE. The CDR3 sequence is 13 residues long. In DNA form, the CDR3 reads TGTGCCAGCAGCTTGGTGGATTTATATGAAGCTTTCTTT. Translation gives CASSLVDLYEAFF.

V and J are TRBV27 and TRBJ1-2, with a tentative D call TRBD1 (6 bases). The CDR3 loop spans 13 amino acids. V was shortened by 4 bases and J by 8 bases, with 14 bases between the two germline ends. Germline CDR1 and CDR2: MNHEY and SMNVEV (reference sequence). The CDR3 region is CASSYRDMTGYTF. The CDR3, as DNA: TGTGCCAGCAGTTATCGGGACATGACGGGCTACACCTTC.